What follows describes a single T cell receptor (beta chain). This entry is derived from a study of blood T cell repertoires in COVID-19. Clones were read by immunoSEQ multiplex PCR, and TCRdb kept only the in-frame ones, dropping some. The sample contains some 260,000 clones, more than 70% of which appear only once. The sequencing sample was made of peripheral blood. This clonotype originated in a woman aged 30 to 39 with COVID-19, enrolled during active disease.

DNA of the CDR3: TGTGCCAGCAGCTTGCCTGGTGGTAGCGGGAGAACCACAGATACGCAGTATTTT. Protein sequence: CASSLPGGSGRTTDTQYF. V is TRBV7-2 and J is TRBJ2-3; TRBD2 aligns across 9 bases. After removal of 3 bases from V and 2 bases from J, the junction contained 12 bases not matched to a gene. The CDR3 is 18 residues long. Looked up from germline, CDR1 is SGHTA and CDR2 is FQGNSA.